Included here is one TCR beta chain sequence, with context. The data are from a study of blood T cell repertoires in COVID-19. At the level of the study: COVID-19 samples, acute and convalescent, were from the United States, Italy and Spain. Sample material is recorded as cDNA or gDNA derived from T cells, B-cell-depleted T cells, or PBMCs.

Germline CDR1 is SEHNR and CDR2 is FQNEAQ (reference sequence). V gave up 1 base and J gave up 1 base; unmatched junction bases: 2. CDR3 size: 16 residues. In the study's own analysis: Nucleated cell number was recorded as an estimate derived from reference gene primer amplification. The protocol was immunoSEQ multiplex PCR, while the TCRdb copy is restricted to in-frame clones and leaves out a portion. For V, J and clone size, that table is used; D and trimming come from the DNA. The sample includes around 250,000 clones, approximately 88% seen only once; the top ten take 1.2%. The rearrangement uses TRBV7-9 and TRBJ2-3, with 10 bases matching TRBD1. Sequencing was carried out using PBMCs or T cells enriched from blood (not recorded which). The sequence derives from a woman between 40 and 55 years old with acute COVID-19. The CDR3 DNA follows: TGTGCCAGCAGCTTAGGGGACAGGGGAGGCACAGATACGCAGTATTTT. It specifies CASSLGDRGGTDTQYF.